Shown below are 5 T cell receptor beta chains from a single sample sequenced in a study of early T cells in non-severe SARS-CoV-2 infection (dated by TCRdb to about 2021). Library construction relied on 5' RACE. Instrument used: NextSeq 500. TCRdb redid the processing of the public reads, applying fastp at Q25 and MiXCR, and retained in-frame beta chains. For every CDR3 protein sequence, its rows merge into one entry that carries the most common genes and DNA. This sample comprises tens of thousands of distinct CDR3 sequences, around 12% of them detected only once. Around 1.3% of the sample comes from the top ten. The sample taken for sequencing was whole blood. Every receptor here comes from an adult who was a healthcare worker with PCR-confirmed SARS-CoV-2 infection or an uninfected control (not recorded which).

This clonotype occurred many times. The gene calls are TRBV3-2 and TRBJ2-5; the DNA was not compared with TRBD2, the D call given in the table. TRBV3-2 counts as a pseudogene. The CDR3 sequence is 18 residues long. In DNA form, the CDR3 reads TGTGCCAGCAGCCACCCGGGACTAGCGGGAATTGAGTACGAGACCCAGTACTTC. This encodes CASSHPGLAGIEYETQYF.

The rearrangement links TRBV28 to TRBJ1-2; no clear D. The germline V gene encodes CDR1 MDHEN and CDR2 SYDVKM. V lost 6 bases and J lost 4, with 12 bases in between. This CDR3 region has 13 residues. CDR3 sequence: CASRLPGGYGYTF. CDR3 sequence (DNA): TGTGCCAGCAGGCTCCCGGGCGGCTATGGCTACACCTTC.

This clonotype was counted many times. The chain combines TRBV2 with TRBJ2-1; 9 positions match TRBD2. J gave up 4 bases and V 2 bases, and 3 bases lay outside the gene matches. CDR3 length: 15 amino acids. The germline V gene encodes CDR1 SNHLY and CDR2 FYNNEI. This CDR3 is CASSELAGTYNEQFF. The CDR3 nucleotides read TGTGCCAGCAGTGAACTAGCGGGAACATACAATGAGCAGTTCTTC.

This clonotype was recorded at least ten times. The V and J genes are TRBV11-2 and TRBJ2-5; TRBD2 matches at 8 bases. Looked up from germline, CDR1 is SGHAT and CDR2 is FQNNGV. V shed 8 bases, J shed 9 bases, and the junction held 14 bases outside the gene matches. CDR3 length equals 14 residues. CDR3 coding DNA: TGTGCCAGCCGACTAGCGATCGATGGCCAGCCCCAGTACTTC. Its translation is CASRLAIDGQPQYF.

The chain carries TRBV28 and TRBJ2-4; no firm D call. Germline-derived CDR1 and CDR2 are MDHEN and SYDVKM. Trimming removed 4 bases at V and 8 bases at J, with 12 bases between. CDR3 length: 13 residues. The CDR3 sequence: CASSSIGRDIQYF. For the CDR3, the DNA is TGTGCCAGCAGTTCCATCGGTAGGGACATTCAGTACTTC.